This T cell receptor beta chain was identified in a study of shared T cell receptors in the human thymus. CDR3 length: 17 amino acids. Trimming pared 6 bases from V and 8 bases from J, leaving 26 bases between. CDR1 and CDR2 from the germline V gene are MDHEN and SYDVKM. Here immunoSEQ multiplex PCR was the method, and the copy in TCRdb shows in-frame clones only, minus some. The data contain under 850,000 clones, over 75% of them singletons. The data also belong to a second study, concerning human thymus T cells. That study reports: Congenital heart defects were the reason for the corrective surgery that the donors, healthy Finnish infants, were having. Thymus pieces cut out during corrective heart surgery were the tissue that was used. Apparent skewing of V and J gene usage characterized both thymic and blood repertoires. In unrelated individuals, thymic repertoires overlapped highly, according to related research.

Sequencing input: thymocytes. This TCR came from a boy under two years old with a congenital heart defect. The genes are TRBV28 and TRBJ2-1, with TRBD2 as a possible D gene (6 bases). The CDR3 loop reads CASSRRVAALKEDEQFF. CDR3 coding DNA: TGTGCCAGCAGCCGTCGGGTAGCGGCCCTCAAGGAAGATGAGCAGTTCTTC.